This is a list of T cell receptor beta chains from one sample in a study of human T cells and chemical hapten exposure. TCRdb used MiXCR to reprocess the RACE reads, holding one entry per CDR3 protein. In the table there are around 130,000 distinct CDR3 sequences, about 11% of which are singletons. The source material was whole blood, sampled in connection with sensitization to the hapten diphenylcyclopropenone (DPC). These receptors all come from a woman between 50 and 59 years old with alopecia areata. Some clones in this sample may be carry-over from other donors' samples. The CDR3 runs from the conserved cysteine through the conserved F or W. The order of the fields is clone size, D gene, J gene, V gene, CDR3 DNA, CDR3 protein. D genes are given only for firm matches. Clone size, where shown, is once, few, many, or a class for clones that have expanded.

clone_size: few; d_call: TRBD1; j_call: TRBJ2-6; v_call: TRBV20-1; cdr3_nt: TGCAGTGCTAGCTTAGGTCCAGGGGGCACCGGGGCCAACGTCCTGACTTTC; cdr3_aa: CSASLGPGGTGANVLTF
clone_size: many; d_call: -; j_call: TRBJ2-2; v_call: TRBV29-1; cdr3_nt: TGCAGCGCCGGCGGGACCGGGGAGCTGTTTTTT; cdr3_aa: CSAGGTGELFF
clone_size: -; d_call: TRBD1; j_call: TRBJ2-3; v_call: TRBV7-8; cdr3_nt: TGTGCCAGCAGCTCGGACAGGGGCCCCCGAACAGATACGCAGTATTTT; cdr3_aa: CASSSDRGPRTDTQYF
clone_size: many; d_call: -; j_call: TRBJ2-3; v_call: TRBV4-1; cdr3_nt: TGCGCCAGCAGCCAACGGACTGATTGGACAGATACGCAGTATTTT; cdr3_aa: CASSQRTDWTDTQYF
clone_size: many; d_call: -; j_call: TRBJ1-2; v_call: TRBV29-1; cdr3_nt: TGCAGCGTTGACCCGGGAGGAGGTGGCTACACCTTC; cdr3_aa: CSVDPGGGGYTF
clone_size: -; d_call: -; j_call: TRBJ2-7; v_call: TRBV7-9; cdr3_nt: TGTGCCAGCAGCTTAGGACGAGGTCCGGGAGTGCTCGAGCAGTACTTC; cdr3_aa: CASSLGRGPGVLEQYF
clone_size: -; d_call: -; j_call: TRBJ2-5; v_call: TRBV7-9; cdr3_nt: TGTGCCAGCAGCTCCCCCGTGGGGGGTAGCGAAGACCAAGAGACCCAGTACTTC; cdr3_aa: CASSSPVGGSEDQETQYF
clone_size: once; d_call: -; j_call: TRBJ1-6; v_call: TRBV20-1; cdr3_nt: TGCAGTGCTAGAGATGCTTTTACCGGGACGGTCTATAATTCACCCCTCAACTTT; cdr3_aa: CSARDAFTGTVYNSPLNF
clone_size: -; d_call: -; j_call: TRBJ1-2; v_call: TRBV4-1; cdr3_nt: TGCGCCAGCAGCCAAGATCACGGGCTCGGAGGCTACACCTTC; cdr3_aa: CASSQDHGLGGYTF
clone_size: -; d_call: -; j_call: TRBJ1-6; v_call: TRBV6-5; cdr3_nt: TGTGCCAGCAGTTACACGGGTTCACCCCTCCACTTT; cdr3_aa: CASSYTGSPLHF
clone_size: -; d_call: -; j_call: TRBJ1-2; v_call: TRBV29-1; cdr3_nt: TGCAGCGTTGAAGATCAGGGAAGGGGAGGCTACACCTTC; cdr3_aa: CSVEDQGRGGYTF
clone_size: many; d_call: TRBD2; j_call: TRBJ2-2; v_call: TRBV24-1; cdr3_nt: TGTGCCACCAGTGGACTAGCGGGAGGGCACACCGGGGAGCTGTTTTTT; cdr3_aa: CATSGLAGGHTGELFF
clone_size: -; d_call: -; j_call: TRBJ2-1; v_call: TRBV20-1; cdr3_nt: TGCAGTGCTAGAAGCGGGACATACAATGAGCAGTTCTTC; cdr3_aa: CSARSGTYNEQFF
clone_size: -; d_call: -; j_call: TRBJ2-1; v_call: TRBV5-4; cdr3_nt: TGTGCCAGCAGCCCCGGTACAGGGAGTTTCGATGAGCAGTTCTTC; cdr3_aa: CASSPGTGSFDEQFF
clone_size: -; d_call: TRBD1; j_call: TRBJ1-1; v_call: TRBV6-1; cdr3_nt: TGTGCCAGCATAAACCGGGACAGACCCTATGAAGCTTTCTTT; cdr3_aa: CASINRDRPYEAFF
clone_size: few; d_call: TRBD2; j_call: TRBJ2-1; v_call: TRBV6-6; cdr3_nt: TGTGCCAGCAGGGTAGCGGGGGCGGGGGAGCAGTTCTTC; cdr3_aa: CASRVAGAGEQFF
clone_size: many; d_call: -; j_call: TRBJ2-7; v_call: TRBV6-5; cdr3_nt: TGTGCCAGCAGTAGGGGAAACGAGCAGTACTTC; cdr3_aa: CASSRGNEQYF
clone_size: -; d_call: -; j_call: TRBJ2-1; v_call: TRBV7-2; cdr3_nt: TGTGCCAGCAGCTTAGCGCGCACGAATGAGCAGTTCTTC; cdr3_aa: CASSLARTNEQFF
clone_size: -; d_call: -; j_call: TRBJ2-5; v_call: TRBV4-1; cdr3_nt: TGCGCCAGCAGCCATGGGAGCGCCCGGGAGACCCAGTACTTC; cdr3_aa: CASSHGSARETQYF
clone_size: few; d_call: -; j_call: TRBJ1-5; v_call: TRBV6-6; cdr3_nt: TGTGCCAGCGGCTTGGCAGGAGAGAATCAGCCCCAGCATTTT; cdr3_aa: CASGLAGENQPQHF
clone_size: -; d_call: -; j_call: TRBJ1-2; v_call: TRBV18; cdr3_nt: TGTGCCAGCTCACCAAATAACCCCTTGGCAGGGGCTTTCTATGGCTACACCTTC; cdr3_aa: CASSPNNPLAGAFYGYTF
clone_size: few; d_call: TRBD2; j_call: TRBJ2-7; v_call: TRBV12-3/TRBV12-4; cdr3_nt: TGTGCCAGCAGCCCTAGCGGGAGCTCCTACGAGCAGTACTTC; cdr3_aa: CASSPSGSSYEQYF
clone_size: -; d_call: -; j_call: TRBJ2-3; v_call: TRBV28; cdr3_nt: TGTGCCACCTTCCTAGGGGGCACAGATACGCAGTATTTT; cdr3_aa: CATFLGGTDTQYF
clone_size: -; d_call: -; j_call: TRBJ1-6; v_call: TRBV20-1; cdr3_nt: TGCAGTGCTAGGGCACCCCGCAGGGGCTTCACCTATAATTCACCCCTCCACTTT; cdr3_aa: CSARAPRRGFTYNSPLHF
clone_size: -; d_call: TRBD1; j_call: TRBJ1-1; v_call: TRBV7-2; cdr3_nt: TGTGCCAGCAGCGCCCCCAAAGGACAGGGACGGACTGAAGCTTTCTTT; cdr3_aa: CASSAPKGQGRTEAFF
clone_size: few; d_call: TRBD1; j_call: TRBJ2-2; v_call: TRBV5-1; cdr3_nt: TGCGCCAGCAGCCATCGATCGGGACAGGACGCCGGGGAGCTGTTTTTT; cdr3_aa: CASSHRSGQDAGELFF
clone_size: -; d_call: -; j_call: TRBJ1-5; v_call: TRBV12-3/TRBV12-4; cdr3_nt: TGTGCCAGCAGCGCCCGACGCAATCAGCCCCAGCATTTT; cdr3_aa: CASSARRNQPQHF
clone_size: many; d_call: -; j_call: TRBJ2-3; v_call: TRBV7-2; cdr3_nt: TGTGCCAGCAGCTTAACCGCGGGCACAGATACGCAGTATTTT; cdr3_aa: CASSLTAGTDTQYF
clone_size: -; d_call: -; j_call: TRBJ2-2; v_call: TRBV29-1; cdr3_nt: TGCAGCGTCAGCCCCCAGGGCCGGGTCACCGGGGAGCTGTTTTTT; cdr3_aa: CSVSPQGRVTGELFF
clone_size: -; d_call: TRBD1; j_call: TRBJ1-5; v_call: TRBV5-1; cdr3_nt: TGCGCCAGCAGCTTGGAGACAGGGGGTCGGGGGCCCCAGCATTTT; cdr3_aa: CASSLETGGRGPQHF
clone_size: -; d_call: -; j_call: TRBJ2-3; v_call: TRBV13; cdr3_nt: TGTGCCAGCAGCCGGAAAGTGGCAGATACGCAGTATTTT; cdr3_aa: CASSRKVADTQYF
clone_size: many; d_call: TRBD1; j_call: TRBJ2-5; v_call: TRBV28; cdr3_nt: TGTGCCAGCGGGACAGAGAATGTGGAGACCCAGTACTTC; cdr3_aa: CASGTENVETQYF
clone_size: -; d_call: -; j_call: TRBJ2-3; v_call: TRBV10-3; cdr3_nt: TGTGCCATTAACCCGGACGGAGTCACAGATACGCAGTATTTT; cdr3_aa: CAINPDGVTDTQYF